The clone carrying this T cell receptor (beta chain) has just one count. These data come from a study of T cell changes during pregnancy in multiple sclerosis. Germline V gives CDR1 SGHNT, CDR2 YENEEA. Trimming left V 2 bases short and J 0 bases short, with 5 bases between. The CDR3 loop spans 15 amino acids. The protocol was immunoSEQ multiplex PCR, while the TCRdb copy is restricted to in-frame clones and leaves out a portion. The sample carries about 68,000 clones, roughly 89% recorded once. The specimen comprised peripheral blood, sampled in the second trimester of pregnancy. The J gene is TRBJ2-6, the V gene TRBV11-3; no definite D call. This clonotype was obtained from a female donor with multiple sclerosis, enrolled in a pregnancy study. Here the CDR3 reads CASSLSSSGANVLTF. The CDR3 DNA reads TGTGCCAGCAGCTTATCGAGCTCTGGGGCCAACGTCCTGACTTTC. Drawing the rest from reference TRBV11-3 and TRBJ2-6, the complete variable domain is EAGVVQSPRYKIIEKKQPVAFWCNPISGHNTLYWYLQNLGQGPELLIRYENEEAVDDSQLPKDRFSAERLKGVDSTLKIQPAELGDSAVYLCASSLSSSGANVLTFGAGSRLTVL.